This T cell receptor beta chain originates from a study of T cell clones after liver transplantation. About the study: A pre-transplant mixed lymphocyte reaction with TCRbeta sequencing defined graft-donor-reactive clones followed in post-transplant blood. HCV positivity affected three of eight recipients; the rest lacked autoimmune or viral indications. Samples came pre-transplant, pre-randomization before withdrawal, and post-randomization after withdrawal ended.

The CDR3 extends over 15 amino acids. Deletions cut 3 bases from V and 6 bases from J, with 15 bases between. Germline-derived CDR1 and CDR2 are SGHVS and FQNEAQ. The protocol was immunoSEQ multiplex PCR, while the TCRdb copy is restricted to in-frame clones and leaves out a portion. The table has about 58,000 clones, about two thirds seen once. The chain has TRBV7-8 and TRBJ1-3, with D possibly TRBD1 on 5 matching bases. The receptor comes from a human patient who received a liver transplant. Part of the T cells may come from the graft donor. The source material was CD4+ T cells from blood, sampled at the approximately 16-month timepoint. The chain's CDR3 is CASSLGGSIENTIYF. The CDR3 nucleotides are TGTGCCAGCAGCTTGGGGGGTTCAATCGAAAACACCATATATTTT.